These 24 T cell receptor beta chains share one sample of origin, sequenced in a study of CD8 T cells in Susac syndrome (dated by TCRdb to the late 2010s). Receptor libraries were prepared by the immunoSEQ multiplex PCR assay. RNA was extracted using the RNeasy kit, and about 0.5 to 1 microgram was reverse transcribed with random hexamers. The public reads were quality trimmed at Q25 with fastp and then assembled into clones with MiXCR by TCRdb, keeping productive beta chains. Entries are consolidated by CDR3 protein sequence, retaining the most common genes and DNA. The sample has approximately 180,000 distinct CDR3 sequences on record, about 94% of them singletons. The ten largest clones capture approximately 0.099% of the sample. Sequencing was done on a sample of CD4+ T cells from PBMCs. The receptors were sampled from a human donor with Susac syndrome.

The chain couples TRBV20-1 to TRBJ2-5, with 11 nucleotides matching TRBD2. The CDR3 extends over 14 amino acids. Trimming removed 0 bases from V and 5 bases from J; junction bases left unmatched: 2. Germline V gene data show CDR1 as DFQATT and CDR2 as SNEGSKA (reference sequence). The CDR3 is CSARDPSGRETQYF. Written as DNA, the CDR3 is TGCAGTGCTAGAGATCCTAGCGGGAGGGAGACCCAGTACTTC.

This sequence joins TRBV19 and TRBJ2-7; TRBD2 might be the D (5 bases). The CDR3 is 13 amino acids. V dropped 5 bases and J dropped 0 bases, with 8 bases sitting between them. Germline values: CDR1 LNHDA, CDR2 SQIVND (reference sequence). The CDR3 protein is CASSRRSSYEQYF. Written as DNA, the CDR3 is TGTGCCAGTAGTCGGAGGAGCTCCTACGAGCAGTACTTC.

This clonotype was counted a few times. The germline gene is not matched at one end of the junction; a read error may be the cause. V and J are TRBV29-1 and TRBJ1-2; 10 nucleotides line up with TRBD1. The CDR3 runs 15 residues. The germline gives CDR1 SQVTM, CDR2 ANQGSEA. This CDR3 is CSVEDGTGDNYGYTF. CDR3 nucleotide sequence: TGCAGCGTTGAAGACGGGACAGGGGATAACTATGGCTACACTTTC.

V and J are TRBV7-9 and TRBJ2-5; 7 positions match TRBD1. V lost 5 bases and J lost 6; bases outside the gene matches: 6. There are 13 residues in the CDR3. The V gene's germline CDR1 is SEHNR and CDR2 FQNEAQ (reference sequence). The CDR3 bases are TGTGCCAGCAGCGAACAGGGGTGGAAGACCCAGTACTTC. As protein: CASSEQGWKTQYF.

The table lists this clonotype with a few counts. The chain employs TRBV5-4 and TRBJ2-1, with D tentatively TRBD2 (6 bases). Trimming took 2 bases from V and 4 from J, leaving 16 bases between them. CDR1 is SGHNT and CDR2 is YYREEE in the germline V gene (reference sequence). The length of the CDR3 is 16 residues. CDR3 in amino acids: CASSFPGAGQYNEQFF. DNA of the CDR3: TGTGCCAGCAGCTTCCCCGGGGCGGGGCAATACAATGAGCAGTTCTTC.

This chain joins TRBV30 and TRBJ2-7, with TRBD1 identical over 7 bases. J gave up 7 bases and V 1 base, and 7 bases lay outside the gene matches. This CDR3 has 13 amino acids. The germline CDR1 and CDR2 sequences are GTSNPN and SVGIG (reference sequence). The CDR3 DNA reads TGTGCCTGGAGTGGGGGACAGTTGAGTGAGCAGTACTTC. Translating gives CAWSGGQLSEQYF.

The chain carries TRBV5-4 and TRBJ2-5; 7 nucleotides agree with TRBD2. The CDR3 loop spans 14 amino acids. Germline CDR1 and CDR2: SGHNT and YYREEE (reference sequence). J lost 3 bases, V lost 4 bases, and 6 bases had no gene match. Here the CDR3 reads CASSREVGKETQYF. CDR3 sequence (DNA): TGTGCCAGCAGCCGGGAGGTCGGCAAAGAGACCCAGTACTTC.

This clonotype was recorded only once. The J gene is TRBJ1-5, the V gene TRBV24-1; no definite D call. V lost 3 bases, J lost 11 bases, and 10 bases lay in between. CDR3 length equals 12 residues. CDR1 is KGHDR and CDR2 is SFDVKD in the germline V gene. CDR3 amino acids: CATSDGVGAQHF. In nucleotides, the CDR3 is TGTGCCACCAGTGATGGGGTCGGGGCCCAGCATTTT.

The chain employs TRBV20-1 and TRBJ2-4, with D unresolved. The V gene's germline CDR1 is DFQATT and CDR2 SNEGSKA (reference sequence). Deletions cut 2 bases from V and 1 base from J, with 6 bases between. This CDR3 is built from 13 residues. The CDR3 DNA reads TGCAGTGCTAGAAGGGTGGCCAAAAACATTCAGTACTTC. This codes for CSARRVAKNIQYF.

The sample holds one count of this clonotype. The chain recombines TRBV20-1 with TRBJ1-2; weak D call: TRBD1 (6 bases). This CDR3 spans 12 amino acids. From germline, CDR1 is DFQATT and CDR2 SNEGSKA (reference sequence). V lost 3 bases and J 2 bases, leaving 7 bases between the germline ends. CDR3 amino acids: CSASTGNYGYTF. The CDR3 bases are TGCAGTGCTAGCACAGGGAACTATGGCTACACCTTC.

The chain couples TRBV12-3 or TRBV12-4 to TRBJ2-7, with D uncertain. The length of the CDR3 is 12 residues. Trimming shortened V by 5 bases and J by 4 bases, and 9 bases separated the two germline ends. CDR3: CASSPEAYEQYF. DNA for the CDR3: TGTGCCAGCAGTCCAGAAGCATACGAGCAGTACTTC.

As concerns this clonotype: At one end, the junction sequence differs from germline, possibly due to a read error. The V gene is TRBV16, the J gene TRBJ2-1; D not certain. The CDR3 spans 11 residues. CDR1 KGHSY and CDR2 FQNENV come from the germline V gene. DNA for the CDR3: TGTGCCAGCAGCCAAGTTTACGTGGTGGTCTTC. Encoded protein: CASSQVYVVVF.

V and J are TRBV7-2 and TRBJ1-5, with a tentative D call TRBD1 (6 bases). Germline CDR1 reads SGHTA; CDR2 reads FQGNSA. This CDR3 spans 15 amino acids. V was trimmed by 0 bases and J by 2 bases, leaving 8 bases between them. This CDR3 reads CASSLAAGGNQPQHF. Written as DNA, the CDR3 is TGTGCCAGCAGCTTAGCGGCAGGGGGCAATCAGCCCCAGCATTTT. Full variable domain (missing parts from reference TRBV7-2 and TRBJ1-5): GAGVSQSPSNKVTEKGKDVELRCDPISGHTALYWYRQSLGQGLEFLIYFQGNSAPDKSGLPSDRFSAERTGGSVSTLTIQRTQQEDSAVYLCASSLAAGGNQPQHFGDGTRLSIL.

The rearrangement links TRBV4-3 to TRBJ2-2, with TRBD1 matching 12 bases. The CDR3 has 19 residues. Trimming cost V 8 bases and J 3 bases; bases outside gene matches: 16. The germline gives CDR1 LGHNA, CDR2 YSLEER. The CDR3 DNA reads as TGCGCCAGCTCCTATTCGGGACAGGGGGCGAATTTGGACACCGGGGAGCTGTTTTTT. Translation gives CASSYSGQGANLDTGELFF.

The chain couples TRBV7-9 to TRBJ2-1; 13 bases fit TRBD2. V was pared by 5 bases and J by 0 bases, with 10 bases of the junction left unmatched. This CDR3 region has 19 residues. Germline V gene data show CDR1 as SEHNR and CDR2 as FQNEAQ (reference sequence). CDR3 coding DNA: TGTGCCAGCAGCCCCCGGACTAGCGGGAGAATCAGCTCCTACAATGAGCAGTTCTTC. Translating gives CASSPRTSGRISSYNEQFF.

The chain employs TRBV2 and TRBJ2-1; TRBD2 matches at 11 bases. The CDR3 has 16 residues. Germline V gives CDR1 SNHLY, CDR2 FYNNEI. J gave up 3 bases and V 2 bases, and 3 bases lay outside the gene matches. For the CDR3, the DNA is TGTGCCAGCAGTGAAAGGCTAGCGGGAGGCTACAATGAGCAGTTCTTC. It translates to CASSERLAGGYNEQFF.

J is TRBJ2-3 and V is TRBV5-1; 9 nucleotides match TRBD1. V gave up 0 bases and J gave up 5 bases; unmatched junction bases: 4. CDR1 SGHRS and CDR2 YFSETQ come from the germline V gene. The CDR3 runs 15 residues. CDR3 protein: CASSLDRGLGDTQYF. CDR3 DNA: TGCGCCAGCAGCTTGGACAGGGGGCTTGGAGATACGCAGTATTTT.

V is TRBV7-2 and J is TRBJ2-7; D call uncertain. The germline V gene has CDR1 SGHTA and CDR2 FQGNSA. Trimming stripped 5 bases from V and 3 bases from J, with 14 bases between. The CDR3 is made up of 14 amino acids. CDR3: CASSPDGSYYEQYF. CDR3 in DNA: TGTGCCAGCAGCCCCGACGGGTCGTACTACGAGCAGTACTTC. Filled out from reference TRBV7-2 and TRBJ2-7, the complete variable domain reads GAGVSQSPSNKVTEKGKDVELRCDPISGHTALYWYRQSLGQGLEFLIYFQGNSAPDKSGLPSDRFSAERTGGSVSTLTIQRTQQEDSAVYLCASSPDGSYYEQYFGPGTRLTVT.

The chain couples TRBV5-5 to TRBJ2-7; a weak D match, TRBD1 (6 bases). This CDR3 is 16 amino acids long. V lost 4 bases and J lost 3, with 20 bases in between. Germline-derived CDR1 and CDR2 are SGHKS and YYEKEE (reference sequence). In nucleotides, the CDR3 is TGTGCCAGCAGCCAACGACTACAGGGTTACGGCTACGAGCAGTACTTC. Encoded protein: CASSQRLQGYGYEQYF. The whole variable domain, remainder taken from reference TRBV5-5 and TRBJ2-7, is DAGVTQSPTHLIKTRGQQVTLRCSPISGHKSVSWYQQVLGQGPQFIFQYYEKEERGRGNFPDRFSARQFPNYSSELNVNALLLGDSALYLCASSQRLQGYGYEQYFGPGTRLTVT.

The V and J genes are TRBV7-2 and TRBJ2-5; 10 nucleotides match TRBD2. V lost 4 bases to trimming and J lost 5 bases; unmatched junction nucleotides: 10. CDR3 length: 16 amino acids. Germline V lookup: CDR1 SGHTA, CDR2 FQGNSA. The CDR3 region has the DNA TGTGCCAGCAGCTCCCTCCTAGCGGGAGTAGGGGAGACCCAGTACTTC. Its translation is CASSSLLAGVGETQYF.

The V and J genes are TRBV5-4 and TRBJ2-3; the match to TRBD2 covers 9 bases. The junction had 1 base not matched to a gene; V was cut back by 0 bases and J by 2 bases. The V gene's germline CDR1 is SGHNT and CDR2 YYREEE (reference sequence). The CDR3 consists of 15 residues. The CDR3 here is CASSLGLAVTDTQYF. The CDR3 DNA sequence: TGTGCCAGCAGCTTGGGACTAGCGGTCACAGATACGCAGTATTTT.

This chain joins TRBV28 and TRBJ1-1, with D possibly matching TRBD1 (5 bases). Trimming removed 5 bases at V and 11 bases at J, with 18 bases between. In germline, CDR1 is MDHEN, CDR2 SYDVKM. CDR3 length: 13 residues. This CDR3 reads CASSPPGTHGAFF. Here the CDR3 DNA reads TGTGCCAGCAGTCCTCCCGGGACTCATGGGGCTTTCTTT.

The chain couples TRBV6-2 or TRBV6-3 to TRBJ1-5; tentative D call: TRBD1 (6 bases). With 7 bases removed from V and 3 bases from J, the gap between germline ends came to 10 bases. The CDR3 length is 13 residues. CDR1 and CDR2 from the germline V gene are MNHEY and SVGEGT. The CDR3 loop reads CASKRDTNQPQHF. In DNA form, the CDR3 reads TGTGCCAGCAAGCGGGACACCAATCAGCCCCAGCATTTT.

A few counts support this clonotype. V and J are TRBV6-1 and TRBJ2-1, with D possibly TRBD2 on 5 matching bases. V was shortened by 7 bases and J by 0 bases, with 13 bases between the two germline ends. CDR1 MNHNS and CDR2 SASEGT come from the germline V gene. This CDR3 has 15 residues. DNA for the CDR3: TGTGCCAGCAAACCGGGGATCAACTCCTACAATGAGCAGTTCTTC. Its protein is CASKPGINSYNEQFF.